One TCR beta chain is described in this entry. What it binds is unknown. This sample was taken from a study of T cell responses to AZD1222 COVID-19 vaccine. Study overall: Second-dose recipients at about 4 or about 12 weeks were treated as one pooled group. Findings and caveats of the study: Repertoires were sampled only after the peak T cell response.

Some clones are missing from TCRdb's copy, which holds only in-frame ones; the method was immunoSEQ multiplex PCR. The sample lists roughly 100,000 clones; more than 75% were seen once. The V end lost 4 bases, the J end lost 2 bases, and 12 bases lay between the germline ends. This CDR3 comprises 16 residues. The germline V gene encodes CDR1 SEHNR and CDR2 FQNEAQ (reference sequence). The receptor was isolated from an adult in good health. The material sequenced was peripheral blood, taken on day 0 of AZD1222 vaccination. The gene calls are TRBV7-9 and TRBJ2-6; D is perhaps TRBD2 (6 bases). CDR3 in DNA: TGTGCCAGCAGCTCCAAAGGAGGGGCTGGGGCCAACGTCCTGACTTTC. This sequence encodes CASSSKGGAGANVLTF.